The subject of this entry is one T cell receptor (beta chain). Assay: immunoSEQ multiplex PCR; the TCRdb copy retains only in-frame clones and omits some. The table shows 310,000 or so clones, with around 89% occurring only once. The entry originates in a study of blood T cell repertoires in COVID-19. The length of the CDR3 is 12 residues. From germline, CDR1 is KGHDR and CDR2 SFDVKD. The V and J ends lost 5 bases and 12 bases, in that order; junction bases with no gene match: 6. Source material: PBMCs or T cells enriched from blood (not recorded which). J is TRBJ2-3 and V is TRBV24-1; the match to TRBD1 covers 8 bases. This receptor was taken from a woman in her thirties or forties who had recovered from COVID-19. CDR3 nucleotide sequence: TGTGCCACCAGTGCAGACAGGGGTGAACAGTATTTT. Amino acids: CATSADRGEQYF.